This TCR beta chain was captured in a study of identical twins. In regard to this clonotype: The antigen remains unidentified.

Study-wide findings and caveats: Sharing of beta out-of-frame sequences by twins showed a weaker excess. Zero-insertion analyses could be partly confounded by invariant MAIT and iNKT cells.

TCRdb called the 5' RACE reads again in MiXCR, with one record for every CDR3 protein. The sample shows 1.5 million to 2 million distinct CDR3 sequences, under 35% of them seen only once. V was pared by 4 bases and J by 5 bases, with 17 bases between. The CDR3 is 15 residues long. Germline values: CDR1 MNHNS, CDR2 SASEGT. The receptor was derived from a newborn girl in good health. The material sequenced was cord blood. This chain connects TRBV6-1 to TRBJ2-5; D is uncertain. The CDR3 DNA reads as TGTGCCAGCAGTGCGGGTGTGTGGAAGGCTGAGACCCAGTACTTC. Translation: CASSAGVWKAETQYF.